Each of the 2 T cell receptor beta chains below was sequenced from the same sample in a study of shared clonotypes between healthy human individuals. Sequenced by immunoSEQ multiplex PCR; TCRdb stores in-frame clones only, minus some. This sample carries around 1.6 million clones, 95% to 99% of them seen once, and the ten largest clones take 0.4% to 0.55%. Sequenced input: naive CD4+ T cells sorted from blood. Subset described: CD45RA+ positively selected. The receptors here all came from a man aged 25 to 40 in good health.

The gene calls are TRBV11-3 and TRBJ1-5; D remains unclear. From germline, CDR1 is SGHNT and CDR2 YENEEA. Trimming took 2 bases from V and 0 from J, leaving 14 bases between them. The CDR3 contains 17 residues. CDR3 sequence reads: CASSLSFTPYSNQPQHF. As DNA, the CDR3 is TGTGCCAGCAGCTTATCCTTTACCCCGTATAGCAATCAGCCCCAGCATTTT.

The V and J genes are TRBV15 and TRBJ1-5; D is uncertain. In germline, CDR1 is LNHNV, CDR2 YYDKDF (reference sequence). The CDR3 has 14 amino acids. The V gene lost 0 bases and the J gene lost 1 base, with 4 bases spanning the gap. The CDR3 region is CATSRDPSNQPQHF. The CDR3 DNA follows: TGTGCCACCAGCAGAGATCCCAGCAATCAGCCCCAGCATTTT.